This T cell receptor beta chain was identified during a study of cytomegalovirus exposure and HLA in healthy donors. The PCR employed 60 Vbeta primers together with 13 Jbeta primers. Clones were sequenced by immunoSEQ multiplex PCR, and TCRdb holds only the in-frame ones, with some missing. In the table there are about 160,000 clones, 84% of which are singletons. This TCR came from a middle-aged man in good health and CMV-seropositive. Sequencing used PBMCs.

CDR3 in DNA: TGTGCCAGCAGAGAGCAGACCAGAGGCAATGAGCAGTTCTTC. Protein: CASREQTRGNEQFF. The rearrangement links TRBV6-1 to TRBJ2-1, with D hard to call. Trimming stripped 6 bases from V and 6 bases from J, with 15 bases between. The CDR3 spans 14 residues. The germline V gene encodes CDR1 MNHNS and CDR2 SASEGT.